These T cell receptor beta chains were read from a single sample in a study of T cell responses to AZD1222 COVID-19 vaccine. Generated by immunoSEQ multiplex PCR, the TCRdb table keeps only in-frame clones and is missing some. The data hold over 110,000 clones, with about 87% observed a single time. The material sequenced was peripheral blood, taken on day 0 of AZD1222 vaccination. These receptors were taken from an adult in good health. The CDR3 runs from the conserved cysteine through the conserved F or W. A D gene is named only where the DNA matches it firmly. Size tells how often a clone was seen (once, few, many) or the class of an expanded clone, and some rows leave it out.

j_gene,abundance,v_gene,d_gene,CDR3aa,CDR3nt
TRBJ2-1,NA,TRBV15,NA,CATSRDGHNEQFF,TGTGCCACCAGCAGAGATGGGCACAATGAGCAGTTCTTC
TRBJ2-3,NA,TRBV15,NA,CATSREGGDSTDTQYF,TGTGCCACCAGCAGAGAAGGGGGGGACAGCACAGATACGCAGTATTTT
TRBJ1-1,NA,TRBV29-1,TRBD1,CSAPMGQSSTEAFF,TGCAGCGCTCCTATGGGACAGAGCTCCACTGAAGCTTTCTTT
TRBJ2-7,NA,TRBV27,NA,CASSLRTTEPLRSSYEQYF,TGTGCCAGCAGCTTACGCACTACTGAACCCCTCCGGAGCTCCTACGAGCAGTACTTC
TRBJ2-7,once,TRBV27,NA,CASSPWGSGSYEQYF,TGTGCCAGCAGTCCCTGGGGTAGCGGATCCTACGAGCAGTACTTC
TRBJ2-1,NA,TRBV11-3,TRBD2,CASSLGSGTYQQFF,TGTGCCAGCAGCCTAGGTAGCGGGACCTACCAGCAGTTCTTC
TRBJ2-1,NA,TRBV4-3,TRBD2,CASSQELAGGYNEQFF,TGCGCCAGCAGCCAAGAACTAGCGGGAGGGTACAATGAGCAGTTCTTC
TRBJ1-1,NA,TRBV20-1,NA,CSGGRDTEAFF,TGCAGTGGTGGCAGGGACACTGAAGCTTTCTTT
TRBJ2-1,NA,TRBV3-1/TRBV3-2,NA,CASSWPNGGEQFF,TGTGCCAGCTCCTGGCCCAACGGAGGTGAGCAGTTCTTC
TRBJ2-1,NA,TRBV6-2/TRBV6-3,TRBD2,CASSYPRTSGRARDEQFF,TGTGCCAGCAGTTACCCTCGGACTAGCGGGAGGGCCAGGGATGAGCAGTTCTTC
TRBJ1-2,NA,TRBV28,TRBD1,CASSLSGQAVYTF,TGTGCCAGCAGTTTATCGGGACAGGCGGTCTACACCTTC
TRBJ1-1,NA,TRBV18,NA,CASSPRQGQAEAFF,TGTGCCAGCTCACCAAGGCAGGGGCAGGCTGAAGCTTTCTTT
TRBJ1-1,NA,TRBV4-2,NA,CASSAQGPLEMNTEAFF,TGTGCCAGCAGCGCACAGGGCCCCTTAGAGATGAACACTGAAGCTTTCTTT
TRBJ1-5,NA,TRBV4-3,NA,CASSQEGGANQPQHF,TGCGCCAGCAGCCAAGAGGGGGGGGCCAATCAGCCCCAGCATTTT
TRBJ1-3,once,TRBV28,NA,CASTPGGARNTIYF,TGTGCCAGCACCCCTGGGGGGGCCCGAAACACCATATATTTT
TRBJ2-5,NA,TRBV11-2,NA,CASSPPGPRWETQYF,TGTGCCAGCAGCCCTCCTGGACCTAGGTGGGAGACCCAGTACTTC